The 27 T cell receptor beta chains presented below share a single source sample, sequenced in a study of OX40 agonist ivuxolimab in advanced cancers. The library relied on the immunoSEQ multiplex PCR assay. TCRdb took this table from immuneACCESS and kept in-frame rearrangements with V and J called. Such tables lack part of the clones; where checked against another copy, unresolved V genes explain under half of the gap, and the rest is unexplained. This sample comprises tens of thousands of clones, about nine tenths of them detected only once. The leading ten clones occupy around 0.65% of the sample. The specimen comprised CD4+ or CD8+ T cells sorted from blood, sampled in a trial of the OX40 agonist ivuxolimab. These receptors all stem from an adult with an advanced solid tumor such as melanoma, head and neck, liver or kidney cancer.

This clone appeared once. The CDR3 reads CASSPGQSTDTQYF. The DNA for the CDR3 is TGTGCCAGCAGCCCGGGACAGAGCACAGATACGCAGTATTTT. This chain uses TRBV21-1 with TRBJ2-3; no check of the table's D call, TRBD1, against the DNA was made. TRBV21-1 is shown as a pseudogene. The CDR3 runs to 14 residues.

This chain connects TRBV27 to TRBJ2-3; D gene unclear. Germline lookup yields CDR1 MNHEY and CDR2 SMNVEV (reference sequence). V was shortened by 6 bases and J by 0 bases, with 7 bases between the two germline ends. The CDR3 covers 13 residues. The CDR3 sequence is CASRQTSTDTQYF. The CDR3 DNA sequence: TGTGCCAGCAGACAGACTAGCACAGATACGCAGTATTTT.

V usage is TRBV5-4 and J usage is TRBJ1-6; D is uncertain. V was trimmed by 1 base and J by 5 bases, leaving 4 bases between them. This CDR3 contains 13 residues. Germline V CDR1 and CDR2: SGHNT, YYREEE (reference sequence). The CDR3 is CASSLIDNSPLHF. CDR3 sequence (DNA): TGTGCCAGCAGCTTGATAGATAATTCACCCCTCCACTTT.

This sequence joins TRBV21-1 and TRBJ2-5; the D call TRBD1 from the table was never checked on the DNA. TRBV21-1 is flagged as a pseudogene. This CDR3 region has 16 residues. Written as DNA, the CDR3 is TGTGCCAGCAGCAAAGAGGGGGCAGGGGGATGTGAGACCCAGTACTTC. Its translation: CASSKEGAGGCETQYF.

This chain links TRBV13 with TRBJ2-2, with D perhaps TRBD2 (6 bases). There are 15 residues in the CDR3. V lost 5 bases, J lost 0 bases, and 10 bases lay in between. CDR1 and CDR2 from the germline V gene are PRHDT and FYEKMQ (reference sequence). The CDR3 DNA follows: TGTGCCAGCAGCAGGGGACTTTCGAACACCGGGGAGCTGTTTTTT. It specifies CASSRGLSNTGELFF.

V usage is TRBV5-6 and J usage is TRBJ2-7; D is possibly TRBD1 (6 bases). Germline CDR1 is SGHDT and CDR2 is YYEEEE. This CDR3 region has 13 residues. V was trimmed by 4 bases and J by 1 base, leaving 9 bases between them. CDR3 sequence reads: CASSRDTSYEQYF. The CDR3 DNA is TGTGCCAGCAGCCGGGACACATCCTACGAGCAGTACTTC.

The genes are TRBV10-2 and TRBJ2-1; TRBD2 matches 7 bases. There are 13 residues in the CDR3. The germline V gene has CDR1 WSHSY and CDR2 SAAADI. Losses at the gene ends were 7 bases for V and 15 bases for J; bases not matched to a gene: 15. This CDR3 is CASKIGSGRPGFF. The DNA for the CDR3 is TGCGCCAGCAAAATAGGTAGCGGGCGGCCCGGGTTCTTC.

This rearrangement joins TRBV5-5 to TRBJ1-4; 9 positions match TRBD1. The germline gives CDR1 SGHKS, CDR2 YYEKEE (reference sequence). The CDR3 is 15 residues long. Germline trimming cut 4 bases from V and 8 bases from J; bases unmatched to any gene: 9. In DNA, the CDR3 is TGTGCCAGCAGCCCAATGACAGGGGGTGCGGAAAAACTGTTTTTT. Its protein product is CASSPMTGGAEKLFF.

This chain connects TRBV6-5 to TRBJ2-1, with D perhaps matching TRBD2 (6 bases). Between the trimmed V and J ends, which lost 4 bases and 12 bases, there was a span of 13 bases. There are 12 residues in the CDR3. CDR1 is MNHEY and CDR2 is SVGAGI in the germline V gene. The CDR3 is CASSFTEGRQFF. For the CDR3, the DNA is TGTGCCAGCAGTTTCACGGAGGGTCGGCAGTTCTTC.

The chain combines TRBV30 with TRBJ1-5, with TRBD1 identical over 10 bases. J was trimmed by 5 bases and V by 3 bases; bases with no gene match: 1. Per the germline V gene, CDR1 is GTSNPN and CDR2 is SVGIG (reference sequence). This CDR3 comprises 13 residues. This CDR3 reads CAWSGTGDQPQHF. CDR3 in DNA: TGTGCCTGGAGCGGGACAGGGGATCAGCCCCAGCATTTT.

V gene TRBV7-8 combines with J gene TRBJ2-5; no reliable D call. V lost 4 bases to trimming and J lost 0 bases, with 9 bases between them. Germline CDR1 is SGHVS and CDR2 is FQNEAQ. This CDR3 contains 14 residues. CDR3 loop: CASSSHGNQETQYF. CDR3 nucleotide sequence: TGTGCCAGCAGCTCACACGGAAACCAAGAGACCCAGTACTTC.

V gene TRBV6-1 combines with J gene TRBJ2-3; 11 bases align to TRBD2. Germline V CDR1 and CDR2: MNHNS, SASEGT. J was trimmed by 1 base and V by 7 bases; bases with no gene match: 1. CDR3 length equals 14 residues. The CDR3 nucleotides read TGTGCCAGCATACTAGCGGGGGGCACAGATACGCAGTATTTT. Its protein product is CASILAGGTDTQYF.

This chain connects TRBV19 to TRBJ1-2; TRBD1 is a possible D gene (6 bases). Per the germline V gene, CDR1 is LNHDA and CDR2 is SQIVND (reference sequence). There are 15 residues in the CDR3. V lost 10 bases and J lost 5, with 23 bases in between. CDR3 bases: TGTGCCACCCAAAATCGGGGACAAGGCGGATATGGCTACACCTTC. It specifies CATQNRGQGGYGYTF.

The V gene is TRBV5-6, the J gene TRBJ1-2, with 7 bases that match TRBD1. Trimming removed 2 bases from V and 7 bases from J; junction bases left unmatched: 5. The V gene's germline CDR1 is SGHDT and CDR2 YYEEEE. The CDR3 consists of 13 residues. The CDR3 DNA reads TGTGCCAGCAGCTTAGGACAGGCGGGTGGCTACACCTTC. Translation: CASSLGQAGGYTF.

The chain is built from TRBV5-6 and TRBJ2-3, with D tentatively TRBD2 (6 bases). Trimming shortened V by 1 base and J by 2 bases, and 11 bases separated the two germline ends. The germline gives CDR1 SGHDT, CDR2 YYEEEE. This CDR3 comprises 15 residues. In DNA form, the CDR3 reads TGTGCCAGCAGCTTGTTGACGGGAGCCACAGATACGCAGTATTTT. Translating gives CASSLLTGATDTQYF. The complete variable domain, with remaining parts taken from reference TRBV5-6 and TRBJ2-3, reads DAGVTQSPTHLIKTRGQQVTLRCSPKSGHDTVSWYQQALGQGPQFIFQYYEEEERQRGNFPDRFSGHQFPNYSSELNVNALLLGDSALYLCASSLLTGATDTQYFGPGTRLTVL.

The CDR3 bases are TGTGCCAGCAGTGCCACTAGCGGGAGCCCGTACGAGCAGTACTTC. Translating it yields CASSATSGSPYEQYF. The chain uses TRBV6-1 and TRBJ2-7, with TRBD2 matching over 11 bases. V lost 4 bases and J lost 4; bases outside the gene matches: 6. The CDR3 is 15 amino acids. Germline V gene sequence: CDR1 MNHNS, CDR2 SASEGT.

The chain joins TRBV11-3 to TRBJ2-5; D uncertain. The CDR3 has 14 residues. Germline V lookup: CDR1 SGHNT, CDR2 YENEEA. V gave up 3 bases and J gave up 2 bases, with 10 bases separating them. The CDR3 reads CASSFGGPQETQYF. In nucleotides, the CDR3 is TGTGCCAGCAGCTTTGGCGGACCTCAAGAGACCCAGTACTTC.

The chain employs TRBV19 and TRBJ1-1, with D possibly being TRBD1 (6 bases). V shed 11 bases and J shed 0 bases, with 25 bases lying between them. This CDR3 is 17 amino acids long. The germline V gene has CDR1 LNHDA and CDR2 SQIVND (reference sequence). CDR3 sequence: CASRPLGEYRVNTEAFF. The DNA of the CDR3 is TGTGCCTCACGACCGTTGGGGGAATACAGGGTGAACACTGAAGCTTTCTTT.

CDR3 bases: TGTGCCAGCTCGACAGCATTAGACACTGAAGCTTTCTTT. Its protein is CASSTALDTEAFF. The chain carries TRBV18 and TRBJ1-1; D is perhaps TRBD1 (5 bases). Germline CDR1 is KGHSH and CDR2 is LQKENI. CDR3 size: 13 residues. V was shortened by 6 bases and J by 3 bases, with 11 bases between the two germline ends. The variable domain in full, completed from reference TRBV18 and TRBJ1-1, reads NAGVMQNPRHLVRRRGQEARLRCSPMKGHSHVYWYRQLPEEGLKFMVYLQKENIIDESGMPKERFSAEFPKEGPSILRIQQVVRGDSAAYFCASSTALDTEAFFGQGTRLTVV.

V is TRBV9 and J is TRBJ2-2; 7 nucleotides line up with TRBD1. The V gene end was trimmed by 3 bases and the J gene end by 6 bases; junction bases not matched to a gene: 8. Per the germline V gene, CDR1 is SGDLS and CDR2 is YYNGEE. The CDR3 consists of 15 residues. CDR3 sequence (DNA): TGTGCCAGCAGCGAACAACAGGGGCACGCCGGGGAGCTGTTTTTT. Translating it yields CASSEQQGHAGELFF.

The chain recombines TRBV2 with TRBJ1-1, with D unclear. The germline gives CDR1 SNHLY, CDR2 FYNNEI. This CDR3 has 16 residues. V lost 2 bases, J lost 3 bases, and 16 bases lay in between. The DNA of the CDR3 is TGTGCCAGCAGTGAACCAGGACGGGATCTTCACACTGAAGCTTTCTTT. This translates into CASSEPGRDLHTEAFF.

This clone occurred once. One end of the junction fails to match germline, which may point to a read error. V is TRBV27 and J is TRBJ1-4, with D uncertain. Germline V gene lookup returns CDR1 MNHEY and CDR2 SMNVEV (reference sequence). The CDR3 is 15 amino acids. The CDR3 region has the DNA TGTGCCAGCAGTTTGGCGGGTGTTTCTAACGAAAAACTGTTTTTT. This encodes CASSLAGVSNEKLFF.

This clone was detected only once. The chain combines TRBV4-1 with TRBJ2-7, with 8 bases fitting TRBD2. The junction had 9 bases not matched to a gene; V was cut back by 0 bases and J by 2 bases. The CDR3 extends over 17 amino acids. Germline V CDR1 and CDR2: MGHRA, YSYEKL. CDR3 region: CASSQDLRGGQTYEQYF. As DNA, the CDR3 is TGCGCCAGCAGCCAAGATCTACGGGGGGGGCAGACCTACGAGCAGTACTTC.

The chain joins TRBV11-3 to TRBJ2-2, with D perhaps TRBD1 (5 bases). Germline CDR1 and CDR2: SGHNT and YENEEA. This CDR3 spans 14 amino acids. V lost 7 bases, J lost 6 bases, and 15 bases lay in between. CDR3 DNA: TGTGCCAGCAAAGGGCAGGGTAATGCCGGGGAGCTGTTTTTT. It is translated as CASKGQGNAGELFF.

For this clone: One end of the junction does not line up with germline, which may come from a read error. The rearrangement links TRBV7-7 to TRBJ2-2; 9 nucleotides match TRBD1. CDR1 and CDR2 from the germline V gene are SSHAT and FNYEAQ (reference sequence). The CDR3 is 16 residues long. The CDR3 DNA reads TGTGCTAGCAGCGCCGCCCACAGGGGGCGAGGCGGGGAGCTGTTTTTT. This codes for CASSAAHRGRGGELFF. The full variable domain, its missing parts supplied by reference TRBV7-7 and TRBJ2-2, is GAGVSQSPRYKVTKRGQDVTLRCDPISSHATLYWYQQALGQGPEFLTYFNYEAQPDKSGLPSDRFSAERPEGSISTLTIQRTEQRDSAMYRCASSAAHRGRGGELFFGEGSRLTVL.

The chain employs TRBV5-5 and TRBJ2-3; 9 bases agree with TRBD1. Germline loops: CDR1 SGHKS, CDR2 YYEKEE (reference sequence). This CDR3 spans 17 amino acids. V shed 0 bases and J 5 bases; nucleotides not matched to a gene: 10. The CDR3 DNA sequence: TGTGCCAGCAGCTTGGATCACAGGGGGCGAGGAATAGATACGCAGTATTTT. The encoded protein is CASSLDHRGRGIDTQYF.

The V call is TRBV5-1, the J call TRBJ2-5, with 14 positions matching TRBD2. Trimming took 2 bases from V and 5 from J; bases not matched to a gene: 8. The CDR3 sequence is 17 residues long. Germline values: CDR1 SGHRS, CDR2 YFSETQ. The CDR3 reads CASSFGTSGGVLETQYF. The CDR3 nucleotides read TGCGCCAGCAGCTTCGGGACTAGCGGGGGAGTCTTGGAGACCCAGTACTTC.